The rows below give T cell receptor beta chains drawn from one sample of a study of blood T cell repertoires in COVID-19. Profiling relied on immunoSEQ multiplex PCR, and the TCRdb table lists in-frame clones only, not all of them. The table has over 120,000 clones, roughly 83% seen once. Source material: peripheral blood. Receptors were obtained from a woman aged 80 or older with acute or convalescent COVID-19. CDR3s include the opening cysteine and the closing phenylalanine or tryptophan. A D gene is named only where the DNA matches it firmly. Expanded clones get a size class; other rows say once, few or many, or leave the size out.

clone_size | d_call | j_call | v_call | cdr3_nt | cdr3_aa
. | TRBD1 | TRBJ2-2 | TRBV7-2 | TGTGCCAGCAGACGGACAGGGATCACCGGGGAGCTGTTTTTT | CASRRTGITGELFF
. | TRBD1 | TRBJ1-2 | TRBV9 | TGTGCCAGCAGCGCGGGACAGACCTGGGGCTACACCTTC | CASSAGQTWGYTF
. | . | TRBJ2-7 | TRBV6-5 | TGTGCCAGCAGTTACGCGGCAGAGAGGTCCTACGAGCAGTACTTC | CASSYAAERSYEQYF
. | TRBD2 | TRBJ2-1 | TRBV7-8 | TGTGCCAGCAGCTTAACGCGGGGGGGCCGCAATGAGCAGTTCTTC | CASSLTRGGRNEQFF
. | TRBD1 | TRBJ2-2 | TRBV5-1 | TGCGCCACCCACCCCCAGGGGGCCGACGGGGAGCTGTTTTTT | CATHPQGADGELFF
. | TRBD2 | TRBJ2-3 | TRBV7-9 | TGTGCCAGCAGGCTAGCGGGGAGCACAGATACGCAGTATTTT | CASRLAGSTDTQYF
. | . | TRBJ1-2 | TRBV11-2 | TGTGCCAGCAGCTTAGATAGAGGACAGCCCCCCTTAGCTAACTATGGCTACACCTTC | CASSLDRGQPPLANYGYTF
few | TRBD1 | TRBJ1-5 | TRBV7-2 | TGTGCCAGCAGCCGCTCTCCGGGACAGGTTACTGGGCCCCAGCATTTT | CASSRSPGQVTGPQHF
once | TRBD1 | TRBJ2-1 | TRBV18 | TGTGCCAGCTCACCGTCGAGACAGGGAAGGTCCTACAATGAGCAGTTCTTC | CASSPSRQGRSYNEQFF
. | . | TRBJ1-2 | TRBV29-1 | TGCAGCGTTGACGGTGTCTCCTCTTATGGCTACACCTTC | CSVDGVSSYGYTF
few | TRBD1 | TRBJ1-2 | TRBV4-1 | TGCGCCAGCAGCGAGACAGGGGGCTATGGCTACACCTTC | CASSETGGYGYTF
. | TRBD1 | TRBJ2-1 | TRBV6-1 | TGTGCCAGCAGTGAAGTAGTAGGGGGCCATTTCGATGAGCAGTTCTTC | CASSEVVGGHFDEQFF
. | TRBD1 | TRBJ1-1 | TRBV27 | TGTGCCAGCAGTAGTAATTCCAGGGGGACTGAAGCTTTCTTT | CASSSNSRGTEAFF
. | . | TRBJ1-1 | TRBV12-3/TRBV12-4 | TGTGCCAGCCATTTTGGGGCAGGGCCCGAAGCTTTCTTT | CASHFGAGPEAFF
. | . | TRBJ2-7 | TRBV10-3 | TGTGCCAACACTCCGGGATCCGGGGTCGAGCAGTACTTC | CANTPGSGVEQYF
. | . | TRBJ1-5 | TRBV7-2 | TGTGCCAGCAGCTTAGCGCTGACAGGTATGCAGCCCCAGCATTTT | CASSLALTGMQPQHF
. | . | TRBJ1-5 | TRBV4-2 | TGTGCCAGCAGCCGGGGAGGCAATCAGCCCCAGCATTTT | CASSRGGNQPQHF
once | . | TRBJ2-1 | TRBV3-1/TRBV3-2 | TGTGCCAGCAGCCCCCTCTCCTACAATGAGCAGTTCTTC | CASSPLSYNEQFF
. | TRBD1 | TRBJ1-4 | TRBV6-2/TRBV6-3 | TGTGCCAGCAGTTTTGGACAGGGGAACGAAAAACTGTTTTTT | CASSFGQGNEKLFF
. | . | TRBJ2-5 | TRBV10-3 | TGTGCCATCAGTGACGAGACATTGGCCCCCGAGACCCAGTACTTC | CAISDETLAPETQYF
. | . | TRBJ1-2 | TRBV5-6 | TGTGCCAGCAGCTTGTCAGGGTTCTATTACTATGGCTACACCTTC | CASSLSGFYYYGYTF
. | . | TRBJ1-5 | TRBV5-6 | TGTGCCAGCAGCGTCCATAGCAATCAGCCCCAGCATTTT | CASSVHSNQPQHF
. | TRBD1 | TRBJ1-2 | TRBV7-8 | TGTGCCAGCAGCGTACTCCAGGGGGGTGGCTACACCTTC | CASSVLQGGGYTF
. | TRBD2 | TRBJ2-2 | TRBV7-8 | TGTGCCAGCAGCCCCAGGAGCGGGGGGGCCTCTCGAGCCGGGGAGCTGTTTTTT | CASSPRSGGASRAGELFF
. | TRBD1 | TRBJ1-1 | TRBV10-3 | TGTGCCTTCAGTGAGTCGATCTGGGGACAGGGGGACGTTGATGGTGAAGCTTTCTTT | CAFSESIWGQGDVDGEAFF
once | . | TRBJ1-1 | TRBV7-9 | TGTGCCAGCAGCTCCCGGCGGGGGGTAACTGAAGCTTTCTTT | CASSSRRGVTEAFF
few | . | TRBJ1-3 | TRBV28 | TGTGCCAGCAGTTTATTAGGGGACTCTGGAAACACCATATATTTT | CASSLLGDSGNTIYF
. | . | TRBJ2-7 | TRBV6-1 | TGTGCCAGCAGTGAATTCTCGACAGACCCGACTTACGAGCAGTACTTC | CASSEFSTDPTYEQYF
few | . | TRBJ1-2 | TRBV10-3 | TGTGCCATAGCTGGGCAGGGCCTCGGCTACACCTTC | CAIAGQGLGYTF
few | TRBD1 | TRBJ1-2 | TRBV2 | TGTGCCAGCAGTGATCTGGCGGCCGGGACAGGGGTTATCGGCTACACCTTC | CASSDLAAGTGVIGYTF
. | . | TRBJ1-1 | TRBV2 | TGTGCCAGCAGTTTCGACAGTAACACTGAAGCTTTCTTT | CASSFDSNTEAFF
. | TRBD1 | TRBJ1-4 | TRBV15 | TGTGCCACCAGCACGAACAGGGGGAATGAAAAACTGTTTTTT | CATSTNRGNEKLFF
. | TRBD1 | TRBJ1-6 | TRBV5-6 | TGTGCCAGCAGCTTGCTCACTCAGGGGGCGCGATCACCCCTCCACTTT | CASSLLTQGARSPLHF
few | TRBD2 | TRBJ2-5 | TRBV12-3/TRBV12-4 | TGTGCCAGCAGTTTGACTAGCGCGGAGACCCAGTACTTC | CASSLTSAETQYF
. | TRBD2 | TRBJ2-3 | TRBV3-1/TRBV3-2 | TGTGCCAGCAGCCAAGATCTGGTAGCGGGCTTCACAGATACGCAGTATTTT | CASSQDLVAGFTDTQYF
. | . | TRBJ2-3 | TRBV3-1/TRBV3-2 | TGTGCCAGCCGCAACCGAGGGGGGGGCAAGGCAGATACGCAGTATTTT | CASRNRGGGKADTQYF